This T cell receptor beta chain was sequenced during a study of OX40 agonist ivuxolimab in advanced cancers. Study details: Of mixed ages from roughly 23 to 85 and averaging about 65 years, the group was about 80% male.

Notes on this clone: The antigen is unknown.

Study conclusions and caveats: Clonal expansion from baseline to week 6 occurred in both CD4+ and CD8+ T cells.

There are 18 residues in the CDR3. Looked up from germline, CDR1 is LGHNA and CDR2 is YSLEER. The V gene end was trimmed by 4 bases and the J gene end by 6 bases; junction bases not matched to a gene: 20. The method was immunoSEQ multiplex PCR; TCRdb's version includes in-frame clones alone and lacks a portion of them. Of around 62,000 clones detected, 70% to 90% appear once; the ten largest clones hold roughly 0.27%. This material consisted of CD4+ or CD8+ T cells sorted from blood, taken in a trial of the OX40 agonist ivuxolimab. This rearrangement joins TRBV4-3 to TRBJ1-2, with 7 bases identical to TRBD1. The sequence was obtained from an adult with an advanced solid tumor such as melanoma, head and neck, liver or kidney cancer. The CDR3 reads CASSPDLLGTEMSHGYTF. The CDR3 DNA reads TGCGCCAGCAGCCCCGACCTATTAGGGACAGAAATGAGCCATGGCTACACCTTC.